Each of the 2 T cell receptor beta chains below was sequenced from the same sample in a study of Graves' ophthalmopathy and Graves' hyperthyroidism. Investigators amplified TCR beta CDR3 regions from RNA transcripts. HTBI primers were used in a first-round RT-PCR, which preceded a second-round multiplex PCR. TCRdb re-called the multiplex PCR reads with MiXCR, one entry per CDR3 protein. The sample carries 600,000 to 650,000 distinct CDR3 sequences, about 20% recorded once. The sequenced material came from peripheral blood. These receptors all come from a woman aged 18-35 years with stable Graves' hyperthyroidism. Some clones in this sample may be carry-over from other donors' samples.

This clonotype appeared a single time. The CDR3 sequence: CAISLGQGNSPLHF. CDR3 nucleotide sequence: TGTGCCATCAGTTTGGGGCAAGGTAATTCACCCCTCCACTTT. The chain is built from TRBV10-3 and TRBJ1-6, with D possibly TRBD1 on 5 matching bases. Germline V gene sequence: CDR1 ENHRY, CDR2 SYGVKD. Trimming took 5 bases from V and 6 from J, leaving 11 bases between them. CDR3 length: 14 amino acids.

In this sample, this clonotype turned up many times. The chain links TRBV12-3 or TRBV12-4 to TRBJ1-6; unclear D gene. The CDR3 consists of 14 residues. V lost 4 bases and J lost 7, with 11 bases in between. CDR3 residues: CASSSRTENSPLHF. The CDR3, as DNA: TGTGCCAGCAGTTCCCGTACGGAAAATTCACCCCTCCACTTT.